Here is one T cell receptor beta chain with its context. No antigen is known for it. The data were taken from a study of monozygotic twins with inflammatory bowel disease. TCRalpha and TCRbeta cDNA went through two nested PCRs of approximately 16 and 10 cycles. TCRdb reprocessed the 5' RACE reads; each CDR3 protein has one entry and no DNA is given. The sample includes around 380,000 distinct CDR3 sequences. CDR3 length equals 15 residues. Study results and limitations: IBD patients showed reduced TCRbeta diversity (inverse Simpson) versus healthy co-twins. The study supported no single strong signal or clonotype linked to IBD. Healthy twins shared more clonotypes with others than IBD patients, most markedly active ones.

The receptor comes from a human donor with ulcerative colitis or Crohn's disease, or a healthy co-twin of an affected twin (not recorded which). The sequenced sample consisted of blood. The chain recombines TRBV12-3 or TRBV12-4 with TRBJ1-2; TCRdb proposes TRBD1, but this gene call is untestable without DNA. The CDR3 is CASSLGRRANYGYTF.